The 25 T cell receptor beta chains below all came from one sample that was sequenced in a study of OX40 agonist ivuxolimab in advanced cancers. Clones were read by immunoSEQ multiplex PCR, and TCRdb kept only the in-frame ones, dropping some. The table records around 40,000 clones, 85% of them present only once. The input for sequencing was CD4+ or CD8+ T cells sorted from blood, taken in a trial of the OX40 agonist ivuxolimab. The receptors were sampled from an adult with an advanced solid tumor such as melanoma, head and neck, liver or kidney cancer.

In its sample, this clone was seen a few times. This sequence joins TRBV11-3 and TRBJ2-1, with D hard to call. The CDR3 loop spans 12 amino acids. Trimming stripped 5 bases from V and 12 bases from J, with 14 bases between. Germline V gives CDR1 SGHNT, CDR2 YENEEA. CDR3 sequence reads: CASSPTPGVQFF. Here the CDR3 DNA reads TGTGCCAGCAGCCCAACCCCTGGGGTGCAGTTCTTC.

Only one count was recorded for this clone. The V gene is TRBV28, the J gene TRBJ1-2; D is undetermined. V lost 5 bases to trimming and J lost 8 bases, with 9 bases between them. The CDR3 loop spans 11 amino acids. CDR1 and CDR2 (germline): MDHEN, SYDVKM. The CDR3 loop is CASSGVKGYTF. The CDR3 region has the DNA TGTGCCAGCAGTGGGGTTAAAGGCTACACCTTC.

CDR3: CASSYSALAVEQYF. The CDR3 region has the DNA TGTGCCAGCAGTTACTCCGCACTAGCGGTCGAGCAGTACTTC. This chain uses TRBV6-5 with TRBJ2-7, with 8 positions matching TRBD2. This CDR3 region has 14 residues. V was pared by 0 bases and J by 6 bases, with 4 bases of the junction left unmatched. Germline values: CDR1 MNHEY, CDR2 SVGAGI.

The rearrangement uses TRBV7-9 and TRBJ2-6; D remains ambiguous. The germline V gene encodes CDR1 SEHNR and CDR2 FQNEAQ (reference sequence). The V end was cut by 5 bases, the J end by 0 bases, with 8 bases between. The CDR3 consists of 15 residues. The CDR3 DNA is TGTGCCAGCAGCCCACCCATCTCTGGGGCCAACGTCCTGACTTTC. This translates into CASSPPISGANVLTF.

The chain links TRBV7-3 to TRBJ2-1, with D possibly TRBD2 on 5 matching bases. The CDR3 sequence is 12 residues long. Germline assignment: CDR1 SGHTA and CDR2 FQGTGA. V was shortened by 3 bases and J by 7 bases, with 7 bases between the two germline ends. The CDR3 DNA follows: TGTGCCAGCAGCTTTAGCGAGAATGAGCAGTTCTTC. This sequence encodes CASSFSENEQFF.

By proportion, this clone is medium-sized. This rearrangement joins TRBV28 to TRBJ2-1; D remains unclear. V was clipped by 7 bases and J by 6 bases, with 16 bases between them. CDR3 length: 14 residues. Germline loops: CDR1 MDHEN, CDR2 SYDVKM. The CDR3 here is CASTRLPRSNEQFF. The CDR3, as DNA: TGTGCCAGCACGCGCCTGCCCCGGAGCAATGAGCAGTTCTTC.

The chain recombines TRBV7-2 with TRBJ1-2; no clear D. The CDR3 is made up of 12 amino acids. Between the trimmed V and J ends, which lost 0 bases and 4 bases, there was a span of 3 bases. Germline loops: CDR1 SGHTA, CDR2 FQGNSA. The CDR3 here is CASSLAFYGYTF. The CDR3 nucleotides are TGTGCCAGCAGCTTAGCATTCTATGGCTACACCTTC. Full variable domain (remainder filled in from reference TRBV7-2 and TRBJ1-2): GAGVSQSPSNKVTEKGKDVELRCDPISGHTALYWYRQSLGQGLEFLIYFQGNSAPDKSGLPSDRFSAERTGGSVSTLTIQRTQQEDSAVYLCASSLAFYGYTFGSGTRLTVV.

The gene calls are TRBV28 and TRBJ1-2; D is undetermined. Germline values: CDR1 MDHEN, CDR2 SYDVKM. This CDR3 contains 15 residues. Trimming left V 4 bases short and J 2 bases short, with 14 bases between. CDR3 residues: CASSSDEGGNYGYTF. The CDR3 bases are TGTGCCAGCAGTTCGGACGAGGGAGGGAACTATGGCTACACCTTC.

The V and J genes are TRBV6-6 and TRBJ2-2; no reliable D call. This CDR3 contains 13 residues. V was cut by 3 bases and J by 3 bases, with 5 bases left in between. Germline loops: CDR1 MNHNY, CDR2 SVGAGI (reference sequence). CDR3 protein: CASSYWDTGELFF. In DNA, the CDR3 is TGTGCCAGCAGTTATTGGGACACCGGGGAGCTGTTTTTT.

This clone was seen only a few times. CDR3 sequence reads: CASKRLRGLSSYEQYF. The CDR3 region has the DNA TGTGCCAGCAAACGGCTAAGGGGCCTTAGCTCCTACGAGCAGTACTTC. The chain couples TRBV28 to TRBJ2-7; D is possibly TRBD1 (5 bases). CDR3 length: 16 residues. Looked up from germline, CDR1 is MDHEN and CDR2 is SYDVKM. V was shortened by 7 bases and J by 0 bases, with 19 bases between the two germline ends. Full variable domain (outside the CDR3, taken from reference TRBV28 and TRBJ2-7): DVKVTQSSRYLVKRTGEKVFLECVQDMDHENMFWYRQDPGLGLRLIYFSYDVKMKEKGDIPEGYSVSREKKERFSLILESASTNQTSMYLCASKRLRGLSSYEQYFGPGTRLTVT.

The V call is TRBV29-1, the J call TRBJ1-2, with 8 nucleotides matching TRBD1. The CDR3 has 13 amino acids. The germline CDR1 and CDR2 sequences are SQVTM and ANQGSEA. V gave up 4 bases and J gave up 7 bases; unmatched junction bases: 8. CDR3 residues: CSVGRGTGGGYTF. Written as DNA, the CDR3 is TGCAGCGTTGGCCGGGGGACAGGCGGTGGCTACACCTTC.

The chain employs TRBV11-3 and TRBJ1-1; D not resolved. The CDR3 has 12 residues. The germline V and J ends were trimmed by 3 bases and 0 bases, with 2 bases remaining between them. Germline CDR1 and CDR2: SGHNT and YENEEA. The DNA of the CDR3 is TGTGCCAGCAGCTTCATGAACACTGAAGCTTTCTTT. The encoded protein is CASSFMNTEAFF.

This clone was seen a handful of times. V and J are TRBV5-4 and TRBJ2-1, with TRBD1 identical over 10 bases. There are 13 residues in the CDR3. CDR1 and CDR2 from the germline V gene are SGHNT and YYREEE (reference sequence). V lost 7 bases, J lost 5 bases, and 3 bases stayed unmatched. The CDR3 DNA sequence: TGTGCCAGCTCCGGGACAGGGGACAATGAGCAGTTCTTC. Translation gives CASSGTGDNEQFF.

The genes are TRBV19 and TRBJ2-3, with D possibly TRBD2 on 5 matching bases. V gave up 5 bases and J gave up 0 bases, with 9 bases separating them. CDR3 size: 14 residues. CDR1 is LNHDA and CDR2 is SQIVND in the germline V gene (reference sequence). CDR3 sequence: CASSDWTSTDTQYF. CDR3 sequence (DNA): TGTGCCAGTAGTGACTGGACTAGCACAGATACGCAGTATTTT.

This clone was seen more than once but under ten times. CDR3 sequence (DNA): TGTGCCAGCAGCTATGCCCCGCCGGGACTAGTCTCCTACGAGCAGTACTTC. This encodes CASSYAPPGLVSYEQYF. V gene TRBV7-2 combines with J gene TRBJ2-7; 8 bases are a match to TRBD2. Germline values: CDR1 SGHTA, CDR2 FQGNSA. With V trimmed by 4 bases and J by 0 bases, 11 bases remained unmatched. The CDR3 length is 17 residues.

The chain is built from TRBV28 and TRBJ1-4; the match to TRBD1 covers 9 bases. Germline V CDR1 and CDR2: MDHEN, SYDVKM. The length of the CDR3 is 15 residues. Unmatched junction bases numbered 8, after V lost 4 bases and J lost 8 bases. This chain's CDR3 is CASSSPGTGLEKLFF. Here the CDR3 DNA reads TGTGCCAGCAGTTCACCCGGGACAGGGCTGGAAAAACTGTTTTTT.

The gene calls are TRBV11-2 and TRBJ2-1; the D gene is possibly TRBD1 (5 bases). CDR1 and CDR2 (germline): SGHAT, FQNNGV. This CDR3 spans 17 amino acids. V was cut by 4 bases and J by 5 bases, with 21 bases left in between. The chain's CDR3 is CASSSSPTAREDNEQFF. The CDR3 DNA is TGTGCCAGCAGCTCCTCCCCGACAGCACGAGAAGACAATGAGCAGTTCTTC.

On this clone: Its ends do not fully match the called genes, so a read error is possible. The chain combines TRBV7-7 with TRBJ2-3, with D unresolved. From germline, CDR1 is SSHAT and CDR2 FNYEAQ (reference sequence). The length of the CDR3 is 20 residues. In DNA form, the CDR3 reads TGTGCTAGCAGCTTAGGTGTGTTTGGATCCAGTGTCATGGGCACAGATACGCAGTATTTT. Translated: CASSLGVFGSSVMGTDTQYF.

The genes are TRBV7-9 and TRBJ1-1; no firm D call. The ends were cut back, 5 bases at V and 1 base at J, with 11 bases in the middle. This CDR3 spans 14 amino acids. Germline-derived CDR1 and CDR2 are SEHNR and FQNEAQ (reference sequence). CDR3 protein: CASSPHGGNTEAFF. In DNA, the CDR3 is TGTGCCAGCAGCCCACATGGAGGGAACACTGAAGCTTTCTTT.

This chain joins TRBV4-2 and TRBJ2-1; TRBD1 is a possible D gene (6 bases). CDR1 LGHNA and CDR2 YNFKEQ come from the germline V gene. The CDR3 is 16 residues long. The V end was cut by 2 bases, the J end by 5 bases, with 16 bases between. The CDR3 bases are TGTGCCAGCAGCCAAATCGGAACAGGGCTCCACAATGAGCAGTTCTTC. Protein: CASSQIGTGLHNEQFF.

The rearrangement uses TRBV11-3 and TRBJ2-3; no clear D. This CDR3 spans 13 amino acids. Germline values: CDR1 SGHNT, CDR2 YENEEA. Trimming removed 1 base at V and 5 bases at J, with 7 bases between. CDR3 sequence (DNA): TGTGCCAGCAGCTTAGGAGCGCTAGATACGCAGTATTTT. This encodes CASSLGALDTQYF.

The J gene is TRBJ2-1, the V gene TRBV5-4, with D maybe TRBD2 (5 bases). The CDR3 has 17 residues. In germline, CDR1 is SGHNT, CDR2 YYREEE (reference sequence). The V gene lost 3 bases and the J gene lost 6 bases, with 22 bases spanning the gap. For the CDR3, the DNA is TGTGCCAGCAGCTCACAACCTCGTAGCGAGCTCTTCAATGAGCAGTTCTTC. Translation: CASSSQPRSELFNEQFF.

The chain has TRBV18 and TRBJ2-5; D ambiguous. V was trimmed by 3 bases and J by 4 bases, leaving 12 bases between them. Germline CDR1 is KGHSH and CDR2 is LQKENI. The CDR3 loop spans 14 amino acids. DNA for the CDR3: TGTGCCAGCTCACCCCCTGTTCAGAGAGAGACCCAGTACTTC. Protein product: CASSPPVQRETQYF. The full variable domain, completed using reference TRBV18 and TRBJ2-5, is NAGVMQNPRHLVRRRGQEARLRCSPMKGHSHVYWYRQLPEEGLKFMVYLQKENIIDESGMPKERFSAEFPKEGPSILRIQQVVRGDSAAYFCASSPPVQRETQYFGPGTRLLVL.

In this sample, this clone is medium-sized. DNA for the CDR3: TGTGCCATCAGTGAGGAAGTTGACGGCTACGAGCAGTACTTC. Amino acids: CAISEEVDGYEQYF. The chain combines TRBV10-3 with TRBJ2-7; D not certain. The germline gives CDR1 ENHRY, CDR2 SYGVKD. The length of the CDR3 is 14 residues. V lost 2 bases to trimming and J lost 3 bases, with 11 bases between them.

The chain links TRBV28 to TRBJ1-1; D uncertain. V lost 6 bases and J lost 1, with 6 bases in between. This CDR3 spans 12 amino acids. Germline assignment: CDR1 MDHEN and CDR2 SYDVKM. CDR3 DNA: TGTGCCAGCAGAAGTCAGAACACTGAAGCTTTCTTT. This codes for CASRSQNTEAFF.